This TCR beta chain was recorded in a study of T cells in Graves' hyperthyroidism and ophthalmopathy. This clonotype appeared many times. Its antigen is still unknown. TCR beta CDR3 sequences were amplified from RNA transcripts. In the first-round RT-PCR of the TCR CDR3, the HTBI primer set was used. TCRdb re-derived calls from the multiplex PCR reads in MiXCR, one entry per CDR3 protein. The data show a few hundred thousand distinct CDR3 sequences, about 43% seen once. This CDR3 spans 15 amino acids. With 3 bases removed from V and 4 bases from J, the gap between germline ends came to 10 bases. Whole-study results and caveats: The model anticipated ophthalmopathy a median about 6.5 months pre-onset. Among thyroid clonotypes expanded above 0.001, most also appeared in blood.

Diagnosis of hyperthyroidism was new in patients aged 18 to 65, and its duration was under 2 months. This sequence was found in a woman aged 18 to 35 with Graves' hyperthyroidism. Sequenced material: peripheral blood or thyroid tissue (not recorded which). This chain connects TRBV12-3 or TRBV12-4 to TRBJ2-6; D may correspond to TRBD1 or TRBD2 (5 bases each). The CDR3 bases are TGTGCCAGCAGTTTCATCGGGGCCGGGGCCAACGTCCTGACTTTC. Amino acid sequence: CASSFIGAGANVLTF.